This passage covers 19 T cell receptor beta chains from one sample sequenced in a study of blood T cells in healthy people across ages. Primed by a sample-barcoded 5' primer and a J-beta primer mix, a second PCR proceeded for about 6 to 12 cycles. TCRdb called the 5' RACE reads again in MiXCR, with one record for every CDR3 protein. The repertoire holds 700,000 to 900,000 distinct CDR3 sequences, with roughly 50% as singletons. What was sequenced was blood. These receptors were taken from an elderly man in good health.

The chain employs TRBV28 and TRBJ1-2; tentatively, D is TRBD1 (5 bases). The CDR3 contains 15 residues. Trimming left V 2 bases short and J 0 bases short, with 10 bases between. Germline V lookup: CDR1 MDHEN, CDR2 SYDVKM. CDR3 region: CASSLQGVANYGYTF. CDR3 DNA sequence: TGTGCCAGCAGTTTACAGGGTGTAGCTAACTATGGCTACACCTTC.

The chain couples TRBV2 to TRBJ1-6; D is ambiguous. The CDR3 is made up of 15 amino acids. The V and J ends lost 0 bases and 7 bases respectively, with 10 bases between them. Germline V gene data show CDR1 as SNHLY and CDR2 as FYNNEI. In DNA, the CDR3 is TGTGCCAGCAGTGAAGCTAGTTGGAAAAATTCACCCCTCCACTTT. This codes for CASSEASWKNSPLHF. Using reference TRBV2 and TRBJ1-6 for the parts outside the CDR3, the full variable domain is EPEVTQTPSHQVTQMGQEVILRCVPISNHLYFYWYRQILGQKVEFLVSFYNNEISEKSEIFDDQFSVERPDGSNFTLKIRSTKLEDSAMYFCASSEASWKNSPLHFGNGTRLTVT.

This clonotype was seen a handful of times. The chain is built from TRBV2 and TRBJ1-4, with a tentative D call TRBD1 (6 bases). CDR3 length: 14 residues. Germline values: CDR1 SNHLY, CDR2 FYNNEI. Trimming pared 4 bases from V and 3 bases from J, leaving 9 bases between. This chain's CDR3 is CASSGQVPNEKLFF. CDR3 DNA: TGTGCCAGCAGTGGACAGGTCCCTAATGAAAAACTGTTTTTT. Combining the CDR3 with reference TRBV2 and TRBJ1-4 gives the whole variable domain EPEVTQTPSHQVTQMGQEVILRCVPISNHLYFYWYRQILGQKVEFLVSFYNNEISEKSEIFDDQFSVERPDGSNFTLKIRSTKLEDSAMYFCASSGQVPNEKLFFGSGTQLSVL.

The chain has TRBV28 and TRBJ1-5; 9 nucleotides match TRBD1. With 1 base clipped from V and 6 bases from J, the junction kept 7 bases outside the gene matches. Germline V lookup: CDR1 MDHEN, CDR2 SYDVKM. The CDR3 spans 16 residues. The CDR3 loop is CASSLSRTGDGQPQHF. The CDR3 coding sequence is TGTGCCAGCAGTTTATCCCGGACAGGGGACGGTCAGCCCCAGCATTTT.

The rearrangement joins TRBV6-1 to TRBJ2-5; the match to TRBD2 covers 7 bases. The germline V gene encodes CDR1 MNHNS and CDR2 SASEGT. The CDR3 covers 14 residues. V was clipped by 2 bases and J by 11 bases; unmatched bases: 11. This CDR3 reads CASSETLAVNEQYF. The CDR3 DNA reads as TGTGCCAGCAGTGAAACGCTAGCGGTAAATGAGCAGTACTTC.

The rearrangement joins TRBV15 to TRBJ2-1, with 12 bases lining up with TRBD2. V lost 4 bases, J lost 3 bases, and 7 bases stayed unmatched. This CDR3 spans 17 amino acids. In germline, CDR1 is LNHNV, CDR2 YYDKDF (reference sequence). The CDR3 protein is CATSTLAGGRLYNEQFF. CDR3 DNA: TGTGCCACCAGCACCCTAGCGGGAGGGCGTCTCTACAATGAGCAGTTCTTC.

The chain couples TRBV7-2 to TRBJ2-5; 7 nucleotides agree with TRBD2. Unmatched junction bases numbered 7, after V lost 2 bases and J lost 4 bases. This CDR3 is 15 amino acids long. Germline V lookup: CDR1 SGHTA, CDR2 FQGNSA. CDR3 amino acids: CASSLSGRAGETQYF. The CDR3 region has the DNA TGTGCCAGCAGCTTAAGTGGGAGGGCCGGAGAGACCCAGTACTTC. Together with reference TRBV7-2 and TRBJ2-5, the CDR3 gives the full variable domain: GAGVSQSPSNKVTEKGKDVELRCDPISGHTALYWYRQSLGQGLEFLIYFQGNSAPDKSGLPSDRFSAERTGGSVSTLTIQRTQQEDSAVYLCASSLSGRAGETQYFGPGTRLLVL.

The gene calls are TRBV7-2 and TRBJ2-7, with 9 bases fitting TRBD1. Trimming took 1 base from V and 3 from J; bases not matched to a gene: 4. The CDR3 sequence is 15 residues long. Germline V lookup: CDR1 SGHTA, CDR2 FQGNSA. The CDR3 loop is CASSLDRGRIYEQYF. For the CDR3, the DNA is TGTGCCAGCAGCTTAGACAGGGGGCGAATCTACGAGCAGTACTTC.

This clonotype was observed at least ten times. V usage is TRBV5-1 and J usage is TRBJ1-2, with unresolved D. Germline V gene data show CDR1 as SGHRS and CDR2 as YFSETQ. The CDR3 is 13 amino acids. V shed 5 bases and J shed 0 bases, with 8 bases lying between them. Written as DNA, the CDR3 is TGCGCCAGCAGGCCAGCTTCTAACTATGGCTACACCTTC. It is translated as CASRPASNYGYTF.

This clonotype occurred once. One end of the junction does not line up with germline, which may come from a read error. The V and J genes are TRBV9 and TRBJ2-7, with 8 bases that match TRBD2. The CDR3 totals 14 residues. The germline V gene has CDR1 SGDLS and CDR2 YYNGEE. The CDR3 loop is CSSSVAGTDYEQYF. The CDR3, as DNA: TGTTCCAGCAGCGTAGCGGGGACGGACTACGAGCAGTACTTC.

V usage is TRBV29-1 and J usage is TRBJ1-1, with unresolved D. This CDR3 spans 10 amino acids. Germline V gene lookup returns CDR1 SQVTM and CDR2 ANQGSEA. The CDR3 nucleotides are TGCACCACCCGCTCCACTGAAGCTTTCTTT. This encodes CTTRSTEAFF.

This clonotype has a handful of counts. V is TRBV4-2 and J is TRBJ2-7; 9 bases agree with TRBD2. The length of the CDR3 is 18 residues. Germline CDR1 and CDR2: LGHNA and YNFKEQ. V lost 1 base to trimming and J lost 0 bases; unmatched junction nucleotides: 10. CDR3 loop: CASSQGGGSGSNSYEQYF. CDR3 coding DNA: TGTGCCAGCAGCCAAGGTGGTGGTAGCGGGAGCAACTCCTACGAGCAGTACTTC.

This chain links TRBV20-1 with TRBJ2-5; D call uncertain. V lost 3 bases to trimming and J lost 3 bases, with 17 bases between them. This CDR3 is built from 15 residues. Germline CDR1 and CDR2: DFQATT and SNEGSKA (reference sequence). The CDR3 bases are TGCAGTGCTAGGAAAAAGGGTAGATTAGAAGAGACCCAGTACTTC. Its translation is CSARKKGRLEETQYF.

This chain connects TRBV9 to TRBJ1-2; TRBD1 matches 7 bases. Germline V lookup: CDR1 SGDLS, CDR2 YYNGEE. V dropped 3 bases and J dropped 4; count of bases not matched to a gene: 6. The CDR3 contains 14 residues. The CDR3 nucleotides read TGTGCCAGCAGCGGGCGACAGGGAACCTATGGCTACACCTTC. Translating gives CASSGRQGTYGYTF.

V and J are TRBV12-3 or TRBV12-4 and TRBJ1-1, with D uncertain. The CDR3 length is 14 residues. The V and J ends lost 3 bases and 7 bases respectively, with 15 bases between them. CDR3 DNA: TGTGCCAGCAGTTTGTTAAGGGAGGATAATGAAGCTTTCTTT. It is translated as CASSLLREDNEAFF.

This sequence joins TRBV5-1 and TRBJ1-2, with 7 bases that match TRBD1. The CDR3 is 14 amino acids. Germline assignment: CDR1 SGHRS and CDR2 YFSETQ. Trimming cost V 2 bases and J 4 bases; bases outside gene matches: 5. In nucleotides, the CDR3 is TGCGCCAGCAGCTTACGAGGACAGGTCTATGGCTACACCTTC. As protein: CASSLRGQVYGYTF. The full variable domain, in which reference TRBV5-1 and TRBJ1-2 provide the parts outside the CDR3, is KAGVTQTPRYLIKTRGQQVTLSCSPISGHRSVSWYQQTPGQGLQFLFEYFSETQRNKGNFPGRFSGRQFSNSRSEMNVSTLELGDSALYLCASSLRGQVYGYTFGSGTRLTVV.

V usage is TRBV21-1 and J usage is TRBJ1-1; TRBD1, the table's D call, was not compared with the DNA. TRBV21-1 is listed as a pseudogene. This CDR3 comprises 19 residues. CDR3 coding DNA: TGTGCCAGCAGCAAACCGAACCGGGACAGGGGAAAGAAGAACACTGAAGCTTTCTTT. Translating it yields CASSKPNRDRGKKNTEAFF.

Written as DNA, the CDR3 is TGTGCCACCAGCCGGGCGGATACGCAGTATTTT. The encoded protein is CATSRADTQYF. V and J are TRBV24-1 and TRBJ2-3; D remains ambiguous. The V gene's germline CDR1 is KGHDR and CDR2 SFDVKD. The CDR3 spans 11 residues. V was pared by 7 bases and J by 6 bases, with 7 bases between.

This chain connects TRBV11-2 to TRBJ1-1; D perhaps matches TRBD1 (6 bases). The CDR3 covers 16 residues. Germline-derived CDR1 and CDR2 are SGHAT and FQNNGV. The germline V and J ends were trimmed by 6 bases and 5 bases, with 22 bases remaining between them. The DNA for the CDR3 is TGTGCCAGCAGTTCCATTTGGGTAGGGGGATGGACTGAAGCTTTCTTT. Residues: CASSSIWVGGWTEAFF.